Below are 17 T cell receptor beta chains sequenced from a single sample in a study of response to subunit inactivated influenza vaccine. In TCRdb, the RT-PCR reads were re-called with MiXCR into one record per CDR3 protein. The sample shows around 650,000 distinct CDR3 sequences, around 14% of them seen only once. The material was PBMCs from blood, obtained 11 to 12 days after vaccination. Receptor source: a man in his forties or fifties who received an inactivated influenza vaccine.

The chain recombines TRBV18 with TRBJ2-6, with TRBD2 identical over 8 bases. V was clipped by 4 bases and J by 0 bases; unmatched bases: 11. Germline-derived CDR1 and CDR2 are KGHSH and LQKENI. The length of the CDR3 is 19 residues. CDR3 sequence reads: CASSQLLAGSVSGANVLTF. CDR3 DNA: TGTGCCAGCTCACAACTCTTAGCGGGGAGTGTCTCTGGGGCCAACGTCCTGACTTTC.

This clonotype was counted a few times. J is TRBJ2-1 and V is TRBV5-1; D ambiguous. V lost 4 bases and J lost 7, with 21 bases in between. CDR1 and CDR2 from the germline V gene are SGHRS and YFSETQ. This CDR3 has 16 residues. The CDR3 is CASSPRDSNLRNEQFF. CDR3 in DNA: TGCGCCAGCAGCCCCAGAGACTCCAACCTAAGGAATGAGCAGTTCTTC. The full variable domain, rest sourced from reference TRBV5-1 and TRBJ2-1, is KAGVTQTPRYLIKTRGQQVTLSCSPISGHRSVSWYQQTPGQGLQFLFEYFSETQRNKGNFPGRFSGRQFSNSRSEMNVSTLELGDSALYLCASSPRDSNLRNEQFFGPGTRLTVL.

The chain employs TRBV6-5 and TRBJ2-1; 12 nucleotides match TRBD2. Germline values: CDR1 MNHEY, CDR2 SVGAGI. This CDR3 has 16 amino acids. V was pared by 0 bases and J by 9 bases, with 6 bases of the junction left unmatched. The CDR3 DNA reads TGTGCCAGCAGTTACTCTAGACTAGCGGGGGACCTTGAGCAGTTCTTC. Residues: CASSYSRLAGDLEQFF.

This clonotype was counted many times. The chain uses TRBV5-4 and TRBJ2-5; D is unclear. CDR1 and CDR2 (germline): SGHNT, YYREEE (reference sequence). V lost 4 bases, J lost 2 bases, and 12 bases lay in between. The CDR3 sequence is 14 residues long. CDR3 coding DNA: TGTGCCAGCAGCCTTGGAGTGGAGCAAGAGACCCAGTACTTC. This sequence encodes CASSLGVEQETQYF.

As DNA, the CDR3 is TGTGCCAGCAGCAAGGTTCAGGACACTGAAGCTTTCTTT. Its protein product is CASSKVQDTEAFF. The chain couples TRBV5-6 to TRBJ1-1, with D uncertain. The CDR3 length is 13 residues. Germline V gene sequence: CDR1 SGHDT, CDR2 YYEEEE. Trimming took off 4 bases at V and 3 bases at J, with 10 bases between the two ends.

V usage is TRBV20-1 and J usage is TRBJ2-3; 7 bases align to TRBD1. V gave up 1 base and J gave up 1 base; unmatched junction bases: 5. Germline V gene sequence: CDR1 DFQATT, CDR2 SNEGSKA (reference sequence). This CDR3 has 15 amino acids. The CDR3 is CSARGQGQGTDTQYF. The CDR3, as DNA: TGCAGTGCTAGAGGACAGGGCCAGGGCACAGATACGCAGTATTTT.

This clonotype was seen just once. The rearrangement uses TRBV6-6 and TRBJ2-7, with TRBD1 as a possible D gene (6 bases). Trimming took off 6 bases at V and 5 bases at J, with 14 bases between the two ends. The CDR3 extends over 13 amino acids. In germline, CDR1 is MNHNY, CDR2 SVGAGI (reference sequence). The CDR3 DNA sequence: TGTGCCAGCAGCAAGAACAGGGACAACGAGCAGTACTTC. This codes for CASSKNRDNEQYF.

This clonotype was detected many times. The chain carries TRBV18 and TRBJ2-1; 9 bases fit TRBD2. V shed 0 bases, J shed 10 bases, and the junction held 13 bases outside the gene matches. Germline V CDR1 and CDR2: KGHSH, LQKENI. The CDR3 sequence is 17 residues long. The CDR3 here is CASSPPISEREEGEQFF. DNA of the CDR3: TGTGCCAGCTCACCACCGATTTCCGAGCGGGAGGAAGGGGAGCAGTTCTTC.

This clonotype has at least ten counts. V gene TRBV7-6 combines with J gene TRBJ2-7, with 10 bases that match TRBD2. The J segment lost 4 bases and the V segment lost 1 base, leaving 7 bases of the junction unmatched. CDR3 size: 16 residues. Per the germline V gene, CDR1 is SGHVS and CDR2 is FNYEAQ. Written as DNA, the CDR3 is TGTGCCAGCAGCTTAGGCTCTAGCGGGAGAGTGTACGAGCAGTACTTC. It translates to CASSLGSSGRVYEQYF.

V usage is TRBV25-1 and J usage is TRBJ2-4; the D gene is possibly TRBD1 (5 bases). The CDR3 has 15 residues. The V gene's germline CDR1 is MGHDK and CDR2 SYGVNS. Trimming pared 4 bases from V and 0 bases from J, leaving 10 bases between. The DNA of the CDR3 is TGTGCCAGCAGTGGGACACAGATAGCCAAAAACATTCAGTACTTC. This translates into CASSGTQIAKNIQYF. The full variable domain, rest sourced from reference TRBV25-1 and TRBJ2-4, is EADIYQTPRYLVIGTGKKITLECSQTMGHDKMYWYQQDPGMELHLIHYSYGVNSTEKGDLSSESTVSRIRTEHFPLTLESARPSHTSQYLCASSGTQIAKNIQYFGAGTRLSVL.

This clonotype has just a few counts. The gene calls are TRBV4-2 and TRBJ2-5; weak D call: TRBD2 (6 bases). Trimming took 0 bases from V and 3 from J, leaving 11 bases between them. CDR3 size: 15 residues. The V gene's germline CDR1 is LGHNA and CDR2 YNFKEQ. As DNA, the CDR3 is TGTGCCAGCAGCCAAGAGCTAGCGCTTAAAGAGACCCAGTACTTC. Residues: CASSQELALKETQYF.

This chain connects TRBV29-1 to TRBJ2-5; the D gene is possibly TRBD2 (5 bases). CDR3 size: 16 residues. In germline, CDR1 is SQVTM, CDR2 ANQGSEA. Trimming removed 0 bases at V and 2 bases at J, with 16 bases between. CDR3 DNA sequence: TGCAGCGTTGAAGATCTAGCAGGTTACAGTCAAGAGACCCAGTACTTC. Protein sequence: CSVEDLAGYSQETQYF.

This chain links TRBV7-9 with TRBJ2-2, with D unresolved. Germline V gene sequence: CDR1 SEHNR, CDR2 FQNEAQ (reference sequence). With 5 bases removed from V and 2 bases from J, the gap between germline ends came to 12 bases. The CDR3 runs 15 residues. CDR3 nucleotides: TGTGCCAGCAGCCAGAAACCCATAAACACCGGGGAGCTGTTTTTT. Translating it yields CASSQKPINTGELFF.

The CDR3 here is CASSQDTGQPIPYF. CDR3 sequence (DNA): TGCGCCAGCAGCCAAGACACTGGACAGCCCATCCCGTATTTT. The chain recombines TRBV4-1 with TRBJ2-3, with D tentatively TRBD1 (6 bases). V gave up 0 bases and J gave up 14 bases, with 18 bases separating them. The germline V gene has CDR1 MGHRA and CDR2 YSYEKL. The CDR3 is made up of 14 amino acids.

This clonotype has ten or more counts. The CDR3 sequence is CASSPVGRRRGGETQYF. The CDR3 DNA reads TGCGCCAGCAGCCCGGTAGGGCGTCGGCGGGGCGGGGAGACCCAGTACTTC. The chain is built from TRBV4-1 and TRBJ2-5; a weak D match, TRBD2 (6 bases). The ends were cut back, 4 bases at V and 5 bases at J, with 23 bases in the middle. The CDR3 contains 17 residues. CDR1 is MGHRA and CDR2 is YSYEKL in the germline V gene.

The chain carries TRBV20-1 and TRBJ1-5, with 7 bases aligning to TRBD1. The length of the CDR3 is 13 residues. Germline assignment: CDR1 DFQATT and CDR2 SNEGSKA (reference sequence). The trim removed 4 bases at V and 3 bases at J, leaving 3 bases unmatched. DNA for the CDR3: TGCAGTGCTAACACAGGGGTCAATCAGCCCCAGCATTTT. Translating gives CSANTGVNQPQHF.

The gene calls are TRBV7-2 and TRBJ2-3; the D is unclear. This CDR3 comprises 17 residues. Between the trimmed V and J ends, which lost 5 bases and 0 bases, there was a span of 18 bases. Germline V gene data show CDR1 as SGHTA and CDR2 as FQGNSA. The CDR3 loop is CASSTRRQYSSTDTQYF. The CDR3 DNA reads TGTGCCAGCAGCACCCGGCGGCAGTACTCTAGCACAGATACGCAGTATTTT.